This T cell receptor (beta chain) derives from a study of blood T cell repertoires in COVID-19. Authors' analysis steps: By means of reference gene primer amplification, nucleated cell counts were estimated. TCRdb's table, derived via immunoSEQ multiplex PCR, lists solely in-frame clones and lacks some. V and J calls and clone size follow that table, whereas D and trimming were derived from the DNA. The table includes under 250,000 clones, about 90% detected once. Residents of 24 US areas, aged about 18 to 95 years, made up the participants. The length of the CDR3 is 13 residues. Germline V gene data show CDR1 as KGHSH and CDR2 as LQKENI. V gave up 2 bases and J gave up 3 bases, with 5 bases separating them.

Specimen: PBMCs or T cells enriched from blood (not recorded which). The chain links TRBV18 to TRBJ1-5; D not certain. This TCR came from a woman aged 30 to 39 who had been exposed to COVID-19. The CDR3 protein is CASSPGLNQPQHF. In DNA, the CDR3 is TGTGCCAGCTCACCAGGCCTCAATCAGCCCCAGCATTTT.